What follows describes a single TCR beta chain. The CDR3 has 14 residues. Germline V gives CDR1 SNHLY, CDR2 FYNNEI. With 4 bases removed from V and 3 bases from J, the gap between germline ends came to 10 bases. Mixed chimerism was transient after nonmyeloablative marrow transplants from related graft donors. The source of the sample is a study of Tregs in tolerant kidney transplant recipients. Some clones are missing from TCRdb's copy, which holds only in-frame ones; the method was immunoSEQ multiplex PCR. Altogether 55,000 to 75,000 clones are present, 80% to 90% being singletons, with the ten largest covering 3.8%.

This sequence originates from a human patient who received a combined kidney and bone marrow transplant. Some T cells may have come from the graft donor. This material consisted of CD4+ T cells from blood (PBMCs), taken 6 months after the transplant. The chain joins TRBV2 to TRBJ1-3; D not certain. In DNA, the CDR3 is TGTGCCAGCAGTGTACAGAATATTGGAAACACCATATATTTT. Its protein product is CASSVQNIGNTIYF.